These 28 T cell receptor beta chains came from one sample sequenced in a study of glioma-infiltrating T cells after dendritic cell vaccination. The time point was: after dendritic cell vaccination, including at tumor progression/relapse. The method was immunoSEQ multiplex PCR; TCRdb's version includes in-frame clones alone and lacks a portion of them. The data show fewer than 70,000 clones, approximately 87% seen once. This sample comprised blood, obtained after dendritic cell vaccination. The origin of the receptors is a human donor with glioblastoma.

The CDR3 region has the DNA TGTGCCTGGAGTGAACTACCCGGGACAGGGGTATATGGCTACACCTTC. Its protein product is CAWSELPGTGVYGYTF. J is TRBJ1-2 and V is TRBV30; 10 bases align to TRBD1. Germline assignment: CDR1 GTSNPN and CDR2 SVGIG (reference sequence). V shed 1 base and J 5 bases; nucleotides not matched to a gene: 10. The CDR3 is made up of 16 amino acids.

The V call is TRBV4-1, the J call TRBJ2-5, with 8 bases identical to TRBD1. V gave up 2 bases and J gave up 5 bases; unmatched junction bases: 7. Germline V lookup: CDR1 MGHRA, CDR2 YSYEKL. This CDR3 region has 15 residues. Here the CDR3 reads CASSQLQGVDETQYF. The CDR3 DNA is TGCGCCAGCAGCCAATTACAGGGGGTCGATGAGACCCAGTACTTC.

The J gene is TRBJ1-5, the V gene TRBV19; TRBD1 matches at 9 bases. This CDR3 has 15 residues. Germline CDR1 LNHDA, CDR2 SQIVND (reference sequence). J gave up 1 base and V 9 bases, and 7 bases lay outside the gene matches. Written as DNA, the CDR3 is TGTGCCAGCCGGGACAGGGCTTTCAGCAATCAGCCCCAGCATTTT. This encodes CASRDRAFSNQPQHF.

The genes are TRBV7-2 and TRBJ1-5; TRBD1 is a possible D gene (6 bases). This CDR3 comprises 14 residues. Trimming shortened V by 5 bases and J by 6 bases, and 14 bases separated the two germline ends. Germline assignment: CDR1 SGHTA and CDR2 FQGNSA. The CDR3 region is CASSPERGIQPQHF. In nucleotides, the CDR3 is TGTGCCAGCAGCCCGGAAAGGGGGATTCAGCCCCAGCATTTT.

The V and J genes are TRBV7-2 and TRBJ2-3; 9 bases are a match to TRBD2. The CDR3 is 16 residues long. From germline, CDR1 is SGHTA and CDR2 FQGNSA. V shed 4 bases, J shed 1 base, and the junction held 6 bases outside the gene matches. DNA for the CDR3: TGTGCCAGCAGCTCGGGACTAGCCGTGGGCACAGATACGCAGTATTTT. It specifies CASSSGLAVGTDTQYF.

The V gene is TRBV4-2, the J gene TRBJ1-6; D is unclear. The CDR3 consists of 16 residues. Germline V gene lookup returns CDR1 LGHNA and CDR2 YNFKEQ. Trimming shortened V by 0 bases and J by 0 bases, and 6 bases separated the two germline ends. CDR3 sequence: CASSQEGSSYNSPLHF. As DNA, the CDR3 is TGTGCCAGCAGCCAAGAGGGCAGCTCCTATAATTCACCCCTCCACTTT.

This rearrangement joins TRBV18 to TRBJ2-3; 10 nucleotides match TRBD2. Germline lookup yields CDR1 KGHSH and CDR2 LQKENI. With 0 bases clipped from V and 2 bases from J, the junction kept 8 bases outside the gene matches. The CDR3 runs 18 residues. The CDR3 loop reads CASSPPLILAGFTDTQYF. The CDR3 DNA reads TGTGCCAGCTCACCACCCTTAATACTAGCGGGGTTCACAGATACGCAGTATTTT.

The gene calls are TRBV5-6 and TRBJ1-2; 7 bases map to TRBD1. V was pared by 4 bases and J by 1 base, with 7 bases of the junction left unmatched. CDR3 length equals 15 residues. CDR1 is SGHDT and CDR2 is YYEEEE in the germline V gene. CDR3 nucleotide sequence: TGTGCCAGCAGCACGACAGGGTATTATAACTATGGCTACACCTTC. Encoded protein: CASSTTGYYNYGYTF.

The chain recombines TRBV5-1 with TRBJ2-5, with TRBD2 identical over 11 bases. The CDR3 extends over 14 amino acids. Germline V CDR1 and CDR2: SGHRS, YFSETQ. Trimming took 4 bases from V and 3 from J; bases not matched to a gene: 2. Here the CDR3 DNA reads TGCGCCAGCAGCCCACTAGCGGGGGAAGAGACCCAGTACTTC. This codes for CASSPLAGEETQYF.

This chain joins TRBV19 and TRBJ2-1, with 10 bases lining up with TRBD1. The CDR3 contains 15 residues. Germline V lookup: CDR1 LNHDA, CDR2 SQIVND (reference sequence). V was pared by 3 bases and J by 9 bases, with 8 bases of the junction left unmatched. The CDR3 sequence: CASSIRQGAYSEQFF. The CDR3 coding sequence is TGTGCCAGTAGTATTAGACAGGGGGCGTATAGTGAGCAGTTCTTC.

The chain carries TRBV19 and TRBJ2-3; 7 bases are a match to TRBD1. The V and J ends lost 6 bases and 4 bases, in that order; junction bases with no gene match: 7. This CDR3 is 14 amino acids long. Per germline, CDR1 LNHDA and CDR2 SQIVND (reference sequence). Written as DNA, the CDR3 is TGTGCCAGTAGCTCGACAGGGTATCCAGATACGCAGTATTTT. Encoded protein: CASSSTGYPDTQYF. Using reference TRBV19 and TRBJ2-3 for the parts outside the CDR3, the full variable domain is DGGITQSPKYLFRKEGQNVTLSCEQNLNHDAMYWYRQDPGQGLRLIYYSQIVNDFQKGDIAEGYSVSREKKESFPLTVTSAQKNPTAFYLCASSSTGYPDTQYFGPGTRLTVL.

The chain employs TRBV7-2 and TRBJ1-4; 8 nucleotides align to TRBD1. This CDR3 spans 18 amino acids. The junction had 8 bases not matched to a gene; V was cut back by 2 bases and J by 0 bases. Per the germline V gene, CDR1 is SGHTA and CDR2 is FQGNSA. CDR3: CASSLFYRGLATNEKLFF. CDR3 DNA: TGTGCCAGCAGCTTATTTTACAGGGGGTTAGCAACTAATGAAAAACTGTTTTTT.

This sequence joins TRBV30 and TRBJ1-2; 8 positions agree with TRBD1. V trimming: 5 bases; J trimming: 6 bases; junction bases outside the gene matches: 8. Germline V gene sequence: CDR1 GTSNPN, CDR2 SVGIG (reference sequence). This CDR3 contains 13 residues. The chain's CDR3 is CAWALLDRDGYTF. CDR3 nucleotides: TGTGCCTGGGCCCTATTGGACAGGGATGGCTACACCTTC.

The rearrangement links TRBV11-3 to TRBJ2-7; 8 nucleotides match TRBD2. CDR1 is SGHNT and CDR2 is YENEEA in the germline V gene. Trimming removed 3 bases from V and 4 bases from J; junction bases left unmatched: 11. The CDR3 is 16 residues long. The CDR3 coding sequence is TGTGCCAGCAGCTTTTTCAAGCGGGGGCCTATGTACGAGCAGTACTTC. Translated, it gives CASSFFKRGPMYEQYF.

In its sample, this clone was seen once. The V and J genes are TRBV30 and TRBJ1-1; TRBD1 aligns across 8 bases. The CDR3 contains 13 residues. J gave up 1 base and V 4 bases, and 2 bases lay outside the gene matches. Germline V gives CDR1 GTSNPN, CDR2 SVGIG (reference sequence). The DNA for the CDR3 is TGTGCCTGGACAGGGGGCAGGAACACTGAAGCTTTCTTT. This translates into CAWTGGRNTEAFF.

This chain uses TRBV7-2 with TRBJ2-7; TRBD1 aligns across 9 bases. With V trimmed by 3 bases and J by 4 bases, 4 bases remained unmatched. The CDR3 totals 14 residues. CDR1 and CDR2 (germline): SGHTA, FQGNSA. DNA of the CDR3: TGTGCCAGCAGCTTCACAGGGGGCGTATACGAGCAGTACTTC. Translated, it gives CASSFTGGVYEQYF.

The chain combines TRBV10-1 with TRBJ2-2; D not resolved. There are 16 residues in the CDR3. Trimming took 4 bases from V and 3 from J, leaving 15 bases between them. The germline V gene has CDR1 WNHNN and CDR2 SYGVQD (reference sequence). CDR3 in amino acids: CASSGPSFPYTGELFF. The CDR3 nucleotides read TGCGCCAGCAGTGGCCCTAGTTTTCCCTACACCGGGGAGCTGTTTTTT.

This clone was seen only once. V is TRBV5-4 and J is TRBJ2-5; a possible D gene is TRBD1 (6 bases). V was shortened by 0 bases and J by 2 bases, with 11 bases between the two germline ends. The CDR3 is made up of 15 amino acids. Germline-derived CDR1 and CDR2 are SGHNT and YYREEE (reference sequence). CDR3 sequence (DNA): TGTGCCAGCAGCTTGGAGTTCAGGGGTCAAGAGACCCAGTACTTC. Its protein product is CASSLEFRGQETQYF.

CDR3 bases: TGTGCCAGCAGCCCGAGACTAGCGGCAGATACGCAGTATTTT. The encoded protein is CASSPRLAADTQYF. This chain connects TRBV11-3 to TRBJ2-3, with TRBD2 matching 9 bases. V shed 5 bases and J 4 bases; nucleotides not matched to a gene: 4. This CDR3 contains 14 residues. CDR1 and CDR2 (germline): SGHNT, YENEEA.

The chain carries TRBV4-2 and TRBJ1-2; D is possibly TRBD1 (5 bases). The CDR3 runs to 18 residues. CDR1 is LGHNA and CDR2 is YNFKEQ in the germline V gene. V shed 0 bases and J shed 4 bases, with 21 bases lying between them. CDR3 DNA sequence: TGTGCCAGCAGCCAAGACGGATCAGCGACAGTATGGGTCTATGGCTACACCTTC. It translates to CASSQDGSATVWVYGYTF.

V and J are TRBV11-3 and TRBJ2-3; no definite D call. CDR1 and CDR2 (germline): SGHNT, YENEEA. V was clipped by 3 bases and J by 6 bases, with 13 bases between them. This CDR3 comprises 14 residues. The CDR3 DNA is TGTGCCAGCAGCTTTGACATCTCTTCGGATACGCAGTATTTT. Protein sequence: CASSFDISSDTQYF. Supplemented by reference TRBV11-3 and TRBJ2-3, the full variable domain reads EAGVVQSPRYKIIEKKQPVAFWCNPISGHNTLYWYLQNLGQGPELLIRYENEEAVDDSQLPKDRFSAERLKGVDSTLKIQPAELGDSAVYLCASSFDISSDTQYFGPGTRLTVL.

The chain has TRBV4-3 and TRBJ2-7, with 7 bases aligning to TRBD1. CDR3 size: 14 residues. Germline lookup yields CDR1 LGHNA and CDR2 YSLEER. The J segment lost 1 base and the V segment lost 6 bases, leaving 6 bases of the junction unmatched. CDR3 region: CASSLDRRSYEQYF. CDR3 in DNA: TGCGCCAGCAGTTTGGACAGGCGATCCTACGAGCAGTACTTC.

CDR3 DNA: TGTGCCAGCAGCTCTAGGACAGGGGTGGGCTACACCTTC. The encoded protein is CASSSRTGVGYTF. The genes are TRBV7-8 and TRBJ1-2; 9 nucleotides align to TRBD1. The CDR3 is 13 amino acids. Germline values: CDR1 SGHVS, CDR2 FQNEAQ. Germline trimming cut 4 bases from V and 8 bases from J; bases unmatched to any gene: 5.

V and J are TRBV28 and TRBJ1-1; TRBD1 aligns across 12 bases. The CDR3 contains 15 residues. Losses at the gene ends were 7 bases for V and 6 bases for J; bases not matched to a gene: 9. Germline CDR1 and CDR2: MDHEN and SYDVKM. The CDR3 coding sequence is TGTGCCAGCATATCTCCCGGGACAGGGGGCTCTGAAGCTTTCTTT. Its protein product is CASISPGTGGSEAFF.

This clone was counted once. V usage is TRBV6-5 and J usage is TRBJ2-2; a possible D gene is TRBD2 (6 bases). V was pared by 8 bases and J by 8 bases, with 9 bases between. This CDR3 is built from 11 residues. The germline V gene encodes CDR1 MNHEY and CDR2 SVGAGI. The CDR3 DNA is TGTGCCAGCGGGGGGTTAGGGGAGCTGTTTTTT. This gives the protein CASGGLGELFF.

The chain couples TRBV19 to TRBJ1-4, with D possibly TRBD1 on 6 matching bases. V lost 5 bases and J 3 bases, leaving 13 bases between the germline ends. The CDR3 consists of 15 residues. Germline lookup yields CDR1 LNHDA and CDR2 SQIVND (reference sequence). This chain's CDR3 is CASSSDRLANEKLFF. Written as DNA, the CDR3 is TGTGCCAGTAGTTCGGACAGACTCGCTAATGAAAAACTGTTTTTT.

This clone was observed once. J is TRBJ2-7 and V is TRBV6-5; TRBD1 aligns across 7 bases. This CDR3 spans 15 amino acids. V trimming: 6 bases; J trimming: 1 base; junction bases outside the gene matches: 9. Per germline, CDR1 MNHEY and CDR2 SVGAGI. The chain's CDR3 is CASSALDRTSYEQYF. DNA for the CDR3: TGTGCCAGCAGCGCTTTGGACAGGACTTCCTACGAGCAGTACTTC.

This clone was picked up one time. The chain couples TRBV5-1 to TRBJ1-2; D might be TRBD1 (5 bases). V was pared by 3 bases and J by 1 base, with 7 bases between. This CDR3 contains 13 residues. Germline loops: CDR1 SGHRS, CDR2 YFSETQ. DNA of the CDR3: TGCGCCAGCAGCTGGGGGGTTAACTATGGCTACACCTTC. Amino acids: CASSWGVNYGYTF.